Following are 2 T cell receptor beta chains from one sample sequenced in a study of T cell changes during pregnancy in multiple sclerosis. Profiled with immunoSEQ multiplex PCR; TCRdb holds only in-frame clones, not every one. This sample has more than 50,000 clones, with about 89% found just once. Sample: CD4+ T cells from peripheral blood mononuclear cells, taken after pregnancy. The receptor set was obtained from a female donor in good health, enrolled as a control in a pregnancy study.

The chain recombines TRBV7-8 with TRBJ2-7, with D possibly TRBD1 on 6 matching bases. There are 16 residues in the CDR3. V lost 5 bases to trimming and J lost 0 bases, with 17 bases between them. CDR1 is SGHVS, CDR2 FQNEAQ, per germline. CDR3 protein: CASSPRRDTHSYEQYF. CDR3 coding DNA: TGTGCCAGCAGCCCCCGTCGGGACACCCACTCCTACGAGCAGTACTTC. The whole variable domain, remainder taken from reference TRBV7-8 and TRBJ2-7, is GAGVSQSPRYKVAKRGQDVALRCDPISGHVSLFWYQQALGQGPEFLTYFQNEAQLDKSGLPSDRFFAERPEGSVSTLKIQRTQQEDSAVYLCASSPRRDTHSYEQYFGPGTRLTVT.

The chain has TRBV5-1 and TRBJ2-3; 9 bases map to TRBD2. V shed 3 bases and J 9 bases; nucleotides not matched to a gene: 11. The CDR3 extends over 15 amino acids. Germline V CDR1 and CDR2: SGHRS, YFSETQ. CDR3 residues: CASSSSSGVRGTQYF. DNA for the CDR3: TGCGCCAGCAGCTCCTCTAGCGGGGTGCGTGGGACGCAGTATTTT.